The rows below give T cell receptor beta chains drawn from one sample of a study of shared clonotypes between healthy human individuals. Sequencing used immunoSEQ multiplex PCR; TCRdb keeps in-frame clones, though not all of them. The sample has under 2,000,000 clones; roughly 95% are singletons. The source material was naive CD8+ T cells sorted from blood. The receptors derive from a man younger than 35 in good health. Both conserved end residues are part of each CDR3. Each record gives: J gene, CDR3 length, D gene, clone size, V gene, CDR3 DNA, CDR3 protein. The D gene is left open where the match is weak. Not all rows give a size; the values are once, few, many and, for expanded clones, a class.

TRBJ2-7 | 15 | TRBD1 | NA | TRBV6-1 | TGTGCCAGCAGTGCTCGGACAGGGGGATCCTACGAGCAGTACTTC | CASSARTGGSYEQYF
TRBJ1-2 | 15 | TRBD1 | NA | TRBV5-1 | TGCGCCAGCAGCCAACAGGGGGAGTGGGACTATGGCTACACCTTC | CASSQQGEWDYGYTF
TRBJ1-6 | 17 | NA | NA | TRBV25-1 | TGTGCCAGCAGTGAATCGGTAGAGAGCTCCTATAATTCACCCCTCCACTTT | CASSESVESSYNSPLHF
TRBJ2-7 | 11 | NA | once | TRBV29-1 | TGCAGCGTGGAAGGTCTTTACGAGCAGTACTTC | CSVEGLYEQYF
TRBJ2-1 | 15 | TRBD2 | NA | TRBV10-3 | TGTGCCATCAGTGATAGTGGCGGGAGCGTCAATGAGCAGTTCTTC | CAISDSGGSVNEQFF
TRBJ2-1 | 15 | NA | NA | TRBV4-1 | TGCGCCAGCAGCCAAGCCGGGAGCCCCTACAATGAGCAGTTCTTC | CASSQAGSPYNEQFF
TRBJ2-7 | 13 | NA | NA | TRBV5-1 | TGCGCCAGCAGTCCCGACAGATCCTACGAGCAGTACTTC | CASSPDRSYEQYF
TRBJ1-1 | 12 | NA | NA | TRBV2 | TGTGCCAGCAGTGGATCATTGACGGAAGCTTTCTTT | CASSGSLTEAFF
TRBJ2-7 | 15 | NA | NA | TRBV5-4 | TGTGCCAGCAGCTTGGTATCGCAGGGGTACCACGAGCAGTACTTC | CASSLVSQGYHEQYF
TRBJ2-3 | 16 | TRBD2 | NA | TRBV5-1 | TGCGCCAGCAGCCCCCGATTAGCGGGAGCGACAGATACGCAGTATTTT | CASSPRLAGATDTQYF
TRBJ1-6 | 16 | NA | NA | TRBV4-1 | TGCGCCAGCAGCCAAGTCGGGACGGACTATAATTCACCCCTCCACTTT | CASSQVGTDYNSPLHF
TRBJ2-1 | 15 | NA | NA | TRBV9 | TGTGCCAGCAGCGTAGCGGGGGCAACCTACAATGAGCAGTTCTTC | CASSVAGATYNEQFF
TRBJ1-1 | 13 | NA | NA | TRBV6-5 | TGTGCCAGCAGAGAGACGGAGAACACTGAAGCTTTCTTT | CASRETENTEAFF
TRBJ1-5 | 14 | NA | NA | TRBV27 | TGTGCCAGCAGTCCGGGACCGAATGTTCAGCCCCAGCATTTT | CASSPGPNVQPQHF
TRBJ2-7 | 13 | NA | medium-sized | TRBV15 | TGTGCCACCAGCCCAAGGATTACCTACGAGCAGTACTTC | CATSPRITYEQYF
TRBJ1-5 | 13 | NA | NA | TRBV6-5 | TGTGCCAGCAGTTACGGGCTAAGGAAGCCCCAGCATTTT | CASSYGLRKPQHF
TRBJ2-5 | 15 | NA | NA | TRBV6-5 | TGTGCCAGCAGTTACTCGCGGGTTGGCCAAGAGACCCAGTACTTC | CASSYSRVGQETQYF
TRBJ2-1 | 15 | NA | NA | TRBV6-5 | TGTGCCAGCAGTTACTCGCCTAGTTCCTACAATGAGCAGTTCTTC | CASSYSPSSYNEQFF
TRBJ2-7 | 14 | NA | NA | TRBV27 | TGTGCCAGCAGTTTCTCTGCCGGACTCTACGAGCAGTACTTC | CASSFSAGLYEQYF
TRBJ1-1 | 15 | TRBD1 | NA | TRBV27 | TGTGCCAGCAGTCCTGGGACAGGGTGGAACACTGAAGCTTTCTTT | CASSPGTGWNTEAFF
TRBJ1-6 | 14 | NA | NA | TRBV6-5 | TGTGCCAGCAGTGGGAACGGGGAAGATTCACCCCTCCACTTT | CASSGNGEDSPLHF
TRBJ2-3 | 17 | NA | NA | TRBV10-3 | TGTGCCATCAGTGCCCCTCCGGCGGTAACCAGCACAGATACGCAGTATTTT | CAISAPPAVTSTDTQYF
TRBJ1-5 | 18 | TRBD1 | NA | TRBV11-2 | TGTGCCAGCAGCCCGGGGACAGGGGGCGTCGATAGCAATCAGCCCCAGCATTTT | CASSPGTGGVDSNQPQHF
TRBJ2-7 | 15 | NA | once | TRBV7-2 | TGTGCCAGCAGCACCCGGGAAAGGGACGTCTACGAGCAGTACTTC | CASSTRERDVYEQYF
TRBJ2-7 | 13 | NA | NA | TRBV9 | TGTGCCAGCAGCGATGGGACGGAGGTTGAGCAGTACTTC | CASSDGTEVEQYF
TRBJ2-5 | 15 | NA | NA | TRBV6-6 | TGTGCCAGCAGTTACTCCGGGGGGCGCCAAGAGACCCAGTACTTC | CASSYSGGRQETQYF
TRBJ2-1 | 16 | NA | NA | TRBV7-9 | TGTGCCAGCAGCTTAGTGGGGCTAGGCGAATACAATGAGCAGTTCTTC | CASSLVGLGEYNEQFF
TRBJ1-1 | 13 | NA | NA | TRBV10-1 | TGCGCCAGCAGTGAGAGGGGGAACACTGAAGCTTTCTTT | CASSERGNTEAFF
TRBJ2-3 | 12 | NA | once | TRBV5-6 | TGTGCCAGCAGCCCGAGCACAGATACGCAGTATTTT | CASSPSTDTQYF
TRBJ2-1 | 13 | NA | NA | TRBV7-9 | TGTGCCAGCAGCTCCGACCTAAACAATGAGCAGTTCTTC | CASSSDLNNEQFF
TRBJ2-3 | 15 | TRBD2 | NA | TRBV4-1 | TGCGCCAGCAGCGGCGAAGCGGGATACACAGATACGCAGTATTTT | CASSGEAGYTDTQYF
TRBJ2-1 | 13 | NA | NA | TRBV28 | TGTGCCAGCAGTGGGGCGGGGGCTGATGAGCAGTTCTTC | CASSGAGADEQFF
TRBJ2-5 | 14 | NA | NA | TRBV9 | TGTGCCAGCAGCCTCGGATACGACCAAGAGACCCAGTACTTC | CASSLGYDQETQYF
TRBJ1-3 | 13 | NA | NA | TRBV9 | TGTGCCAGCAGCGTGAACTCTGGAAACACCATATATTTT | CASSVNSGNTIYF
TRBJ2-3 | 15 | TRBD1 | NA | TRBV5-1 | TGCGCCAGCAGCTTGGGTACAGGGGTCACAGATACGCAGTATTTT | CASSLGTGVTDTQYF
TRBJ2-7 | 14 | NA | NA | TRBV14 | TGTGCCAGCAGCCAAGGAGCGGAACGGGGCGAGCAGTACTTC | CASSQGAERGEQYF
TRBJ2-7 | 14 | TRBD2 | NA | TRBV5-5 | TGTGCCAGCAGCTTACTAGCGGGGTTCTACGAGCAGTACTTC | CASSLLAGFYEQYF
TRBJ2-5 | 13 | TRBD1 | NA | TRBV15 | TGTGCCACCAGCAAAGACAGGGAAGAGACCCAGTACTTC | CATSKDREETQYF